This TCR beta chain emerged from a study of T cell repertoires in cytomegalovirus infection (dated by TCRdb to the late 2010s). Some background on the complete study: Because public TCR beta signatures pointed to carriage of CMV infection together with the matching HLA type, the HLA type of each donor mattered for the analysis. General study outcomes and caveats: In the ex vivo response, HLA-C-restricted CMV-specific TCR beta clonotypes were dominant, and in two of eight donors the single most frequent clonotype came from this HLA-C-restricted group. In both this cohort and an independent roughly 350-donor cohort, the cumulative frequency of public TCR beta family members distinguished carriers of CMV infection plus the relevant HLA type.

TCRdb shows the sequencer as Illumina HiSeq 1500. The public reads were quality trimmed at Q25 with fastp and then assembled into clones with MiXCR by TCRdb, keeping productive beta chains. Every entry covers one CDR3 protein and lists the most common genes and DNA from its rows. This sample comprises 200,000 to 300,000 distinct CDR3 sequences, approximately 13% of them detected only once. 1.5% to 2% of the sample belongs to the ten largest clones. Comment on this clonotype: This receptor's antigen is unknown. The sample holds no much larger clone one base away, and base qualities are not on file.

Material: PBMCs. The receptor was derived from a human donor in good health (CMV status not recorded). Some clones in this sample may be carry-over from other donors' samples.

The CDR3 region reads CATSDLQTGNTGELFF. Read as DNA, the sequence is TGTGCCACCAGTGATTTGCAGACGGGGAACACCGGGGAGCTGTTTTTT. This receptor chain uses TRBV24-1 and TRBJ2-2, with the D gene not clear enough to name. The CDR1 and CDR2 encoded by the germline V gene are KGHDR and SFDVKD. V is pared back by 0 bases and J by 1 base, with 8 bases lying between the germline termini. The CDR3 sequence holds 16 residues, the cysteine and phenylalanine included. The sequence is cut down to CDR3 DNA, 48 bases in frame from base 1.